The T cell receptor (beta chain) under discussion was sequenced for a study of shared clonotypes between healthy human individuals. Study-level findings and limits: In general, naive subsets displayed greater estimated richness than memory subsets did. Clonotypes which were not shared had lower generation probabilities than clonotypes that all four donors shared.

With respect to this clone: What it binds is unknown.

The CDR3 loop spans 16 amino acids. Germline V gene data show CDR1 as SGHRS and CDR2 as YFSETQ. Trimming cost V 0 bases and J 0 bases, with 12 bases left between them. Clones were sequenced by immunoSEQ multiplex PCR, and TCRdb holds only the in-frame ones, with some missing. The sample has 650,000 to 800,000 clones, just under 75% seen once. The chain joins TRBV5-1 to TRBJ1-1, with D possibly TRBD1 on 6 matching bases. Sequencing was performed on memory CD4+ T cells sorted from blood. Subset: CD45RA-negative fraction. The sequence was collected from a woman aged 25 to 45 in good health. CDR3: CASSLVGQRVNTEAFF. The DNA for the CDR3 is TGCGCCAGCAGCTTGGTAGGACAGAGAGTGAACACTGAAGCTTTCTTT.